Sequencing of this TCR beta chain was carried out in a study of beta chain features in type 1 diabetes. Study findings and constraints: Whether HLA type affects TCRB rearrangement stayed undetermined in the present work. TCRB CDR3 length was moderately but significantly reduced in all four CD4+ subsets of Type 1 diabetes patients. The study found fewer insertions and more deletions at VDJ junctions in type 1 diabetes patients.

The table lists this clone with a few counts. Its antigen is still unknown. Isolated RNA was reverse transcribed in full, so expressed TCRB transcripts were sequenced. Sequencing used immunoSEQ multiplex PCR; TCRdb keeps in-frame clones, though not all of them. The sample lists approximately 170,000 clones, approximately 7.8% occurring once. With 4 bases removed from V and 3 bases from J, the gap between germline ends came to 19 bases. CDR1 is SGHNT and CDR2 is YYREEE in the germline V gene (reference sequence). This CDR3 has 16 amino acids. This rearrangement joins TRBV5-4 to TRBJ1-2; D possibly corresponds to TRBD1 (5 bases). The TCR sequence derives from a woman between 35 and 50 years old with type 1 diabetes. Material for sequencing was central memory CD4+ T cells from blood. CDR3 amino acids: CASSPEMGGRYYGYTF. Written as DNA, the CDR3 is TGTGCCAGCAGCCCGGAAATGGGGGGGAGGTACTATGGCTACACCTTC.